This is a list of T cell receptor beta chains from one sample in a study of cytomegalovirus exposure and HLA in healthy donors. TCRdb's copy holds only in-frame clones and misses some; the assay was immunoSEQ multiplex PCR. Among fewer than 85,000 clones, 60% to 85% were seen once, and the ten largest hold approximately 6%. Material: PBMCs. The receptors derive from a man between 18 and 29 years old in good health and CMV-seropositive. CDR3s include the opening cysteine and the closing phenylalanine or tryptophan. The order of the fields is V gene, J gene, clone size, D gene, CDR3 protein, CDR3 DNA. A D gene is named only where the DNA matches it firmly. The size entry is marked missing in some rows and otherwise reads once, few, many or a size class.

>TRBV7-9|TRBJ2-3|few|NA
CASSLVEEPSTDTQYF
TGTGCCAGCAGCTTAGTAGAGGAACCTAGCACAGATACGCAGTATTTT
>TRBV5-1|TRBJ2-3|NA|NA
CASSGLMGVDTQYF
TGCGCCAGCAGCGGGCTGATGGGCGTAGATACGCAGTATTTT
>TRBV28|TRBJ2-7|NA|TRBD2
CASSPRASGSGSYEQYF
TGTGCCAGCAGTCCCCGGGCTAGCGGGAGTGGGTCCTACGAGCAGTACTTC
>TRBV14|TRBJ2-2|NA|NA
CASSQVRGVGELFF
TGTGCCAGCAGCCAAGTTCGAGGTGTCGGGGAGCTGTTTTTT
>TRBV5-1|TRBJ1-4|NA|NA
CASSSRLTPDELFF
TGCGCCAGCAGCTCCAGACTAACCCCCGATGAACTGTTTTTT
>TRBV28|TRBJ1-2|few|NA
CASSLSTGYTF
TGTGCCAGCAGCTTAAGTACGGGGTACACCTTC
>TRBV2|TRBJ2-1|NA|NA
CASRSGPGEQFF
TGTGCCAGCAGGTCAGGGCCGGGTGAGCAGTTCTTC
>TRBV6-1|TRBJ1-5|NA|TRBD1
CASSDDRGKGQPQHF
TGTGCCAGCAGTGATGACAGGGGGAAGGGTCAGCCCCAGCATTTT
>TRBV6-5|TRBJ2-7|NA|NA
CASRAVSSYEQYF
TGTGCCAGCAGAGCGGTTAGCTCCTACGAGCAGTACTTC
>TRBV15|TRBJ2-7|once|NA
CATSRGQGTEQYF
TGTGCCACCAGCAGAGGGCAGGGTACCGAGCAGTACTTC
>TRBV29-1|TRBJ2-7|NA|TRBD2
CSATSGSIYEQYF
TGCAGCGCGACTAGCGGGAGTATCTACGAGCAGTACTTC
>TRBV27|TRBJ2-5|once|NA
CASSPRLGRETQYF
TGTGCCAGCAGCCCCCGTTTGGGGAGAGAGACCCAGTACTTC
>TRBV29-1|TRBJ1-4|NA|NA
CSVEMRAGSNEKLFF
TGCAGCGTTGAAATGAGGGCAGGCAGTAATGAAAAACTGTTTTTT
>TRBV28|TRBJ2-7|NA|TRBD2
CASSGLAGPFGEQYF
TGTGCCAGCAGTGGACTAGCGGGACCCTTCGGCGAGCAGTACTTC
>TRBV5-1|TRBJ1-1|NA|TRBD1
CASSGQGTTEAFF
TGCGCCAGCAGCGGACAGGGTACGACTGAAGCTTTCTTT
>TRBV12-2|TRBJ1-5|NA|NA
CASRHPRLGPQHF
TGTGCAAGTCGCCACCCTAGGCTCGGGCCCCAGCATTTT
>TRBV27|TRBJ1-1|NA|NA
CASSPSGASEAFF
TGTGCCAGCAGTCCCTCAGGGGCGAGTGAAGCTTTCTTT
>TRBV28|TRBJ2-7|once|TRBD1
CASRSGTDSYEQYF
TGTGCCAGCAGGTCCGGGACAGACTCCTACGAGCAGTACTTC
>TRBV28|TRBJ2-2|NA|TRBD1
CASRRQGPILTGELFF
TGTGCCAGCAGGAGACAGGGGCCGATCCTCACCGGGGAGCTGTTTTTT
>TRBV28|TRBJ1-5|NA|NA
CASSSPRGYNQPQHF
TGTGCCAGCAGTTCTCCTAGGGGATACAATCAGCCCCAGCATTTT
>TRBV7-8|TRBJ2-4|NA|NA
CASSLGRLKNIQYF
TGTGCCAGCAGCTTAGGGAGACTTAAAAACATTCAGTACTTC
>TRBV10-2|TRBJ2-1|NA|TRBD2
CASTVTSGRVDEQFF
TGCGCCAGCACCGTCACTAGCGGGAGAGTTGATGAGCAGTTCTTC
>TRBV23-1|TRBJ2-7|NA|TRBD1
CASSGKQGAGDYEQYF
TGCGCCAGCAGTGGGAAACAGGGGGCAGGGGACTACGAGCAGTACTTC
>TRBV7-2|TRBJ1-1|NA|NA
CASSHLKERVWGTEAFF
TGTGCCAGCAGCCACCTTAAAGAGCGGGTGTGGGGCACTGAAGCTTTCTTT
>TRBV11-2|TRBJ2-7|once|NA
CASSLVFSRLYEQYF
TGTGCCAGCAGCTTAGTTTTCTCCCGACTATACGAGCAGTACTTC
>TRBV5-4|TRBJ2-3|NA|TRBD1
CASRNDPGQQKGDTQYF
TGTGCCAGCAGGAATGATCCGGGACAGCAAAAGGGGGATACGCAGTATTTT
>TRBV6-1|TRBJ2-7|NA|NA
CASTRRGLSYEQYF
TGTGCCAGCACGAGAAGGGGACTCTCCTACGAGCAGTACTTC
>TRBV6-5|TRBJ1-2|few|NA
CASAWAHGYTF
TGTGCCAGCGCTTGGGCCCATGGCTACACCTTC
>TRBV11-2|TRBJ2-7|NA|NA
CASIARPPSSYEQYF
TGTGCCAGCATCGCGCGGCCCCCGAGCTCCTACGAGCAGTACTTC
>TRBV5-1|TRBJ2-5|NA|TRBD2
CASSLVAGDETQYF
TGCGCCAGCAGCTTGGTGGCGGGAGATGAGACCCAGTACTTC
>TRBV11-2|TRBJ1-2|NA|NA
CASSLVSRGGYTF
TGTGCCAGCAGCTTAGTATCCCGGGGGGGCTACACCTTC
>TRBV7-9|TRBJ1-2|NA|NA
CASSLDGDTYGYTF
TGTGCCAGCAGCTTAGACGGGGATACGTATGGCTACACCTTC
>TRBV18|TRBJ1-5|NA|NA
CASSSLQGRNQPQHF
TGTGCCAGCTCATCACTCCAGGGGCGAAATCAGCCCCAGCATTTT
>TRBV5-1|TRBJ1-2|NA|NA
CASSFAREGYGYTF
TGCGCCAGCAGCTTTGCGAGGGAGGGTTATGGCTACACCTTC
>TRBV2|TRBJ2-3|NA|NA
CASSSPGLNFTDTQYF
TGTGCCAGCAGTTCACCCGGACTAAACTTCACAGATACGCAGTATTTT
>TRBV4-2|TRBJ2-7|NA|NA
CASSTRRGAEQYF
TGTGCCAGCAGCACCCGGAGGGGAGCCGAGCAGTACTTC
>TRBV28|TRBJ2-3|NA|TRBD2
CASSGTTSFTDTQYF
TGTGCCAGCAGCGGGACTACTTCCTTCACAGATACGCAGTATTTT
>TRBV10-1|TRBJ2-1|NA|TRBD2
CASSEGSSGSSDEQFF
TGCGCCAGCAGTGAGGGGTCTAGCGGGAGCTCCGATGAGCAGTTCTTC
>TRBV5-1|TRBJ2-1|NA|TRBD2
CASSLRASGSDYNEQFF
TGCGCCAGCAGCTTGCGGGCTAGCGGGAGCGACTACAATGAGCAGTTCTTC
>TRBV6-4|TRBJ2-2|few|TRBD1
CASRLNTGDTGELFF
TGTGCCAGCCGCCTCAACACAGGGGACACCGGGGAGCTGTTTTTT
>TRBV5-1|TRBJ2-7|once|TRBD2
CASSLMGLANYEQYF
TGCGCCAGCAGCCTGATGGGACTAGCGAACTACGAGCAGTACTTC
>TRBV28|TRBJ1-4|NA|TRBD1
CAGRDRWGEKLFF
TGTGCCGGCCGGGACAGGTGGGGTGAAAAACTGTTTTTT
>TRBV6-4|TRBJ2-1|NA|TRBD1
CASSVDRANEQFF
TGTGCCAGCAGTGTGGACAGGGCGAATGAGCAGTTCTTC
>TRBV5-6|TRBJ2-7|NA|TRBD1
CASSWLGQSSKEQYF
TGTGCCAGCAGCTGGCTGGGACAGTCCTCTAAAGAGCAGTACTTC
>TRBV6-5|TRBJ2-1|NA|TRBD2
CASSYSGGDNEQFF
TGTGCCAGCAGTTACTCGGGGGGGGACAATGAGCAGTTCTTC
>TRBV14|TRBJ1-1|few|NA
CASSLQAGLGEAFF
TGTGCCAGCAGCCTTCAAGCAGGGTTGGGTGAAGCTTTCTTT